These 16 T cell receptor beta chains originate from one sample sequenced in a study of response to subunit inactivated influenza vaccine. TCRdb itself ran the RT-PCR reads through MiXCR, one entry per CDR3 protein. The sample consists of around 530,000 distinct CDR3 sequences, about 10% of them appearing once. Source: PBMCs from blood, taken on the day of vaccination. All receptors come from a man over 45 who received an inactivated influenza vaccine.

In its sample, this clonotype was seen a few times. The CDR3 DNA is TGTGCCAGTAGTAGCCGGGACAGGCGGGTTGATGAGCAGTTCTTC. Protein: CASSSRDRRVDEQFF. This chain links TRBV19 with TRBJ2-1; 8 nucleotides line up with TRBD1. The V gene end was trimmed by 4 bases and the J gene end by 8 bases; junction bases not matched to a gene: 10. The CDR3 consists of 15 residues. The V gene's germline CDR1 is LNHDA and CDR2 SQIVND (reference sequence).

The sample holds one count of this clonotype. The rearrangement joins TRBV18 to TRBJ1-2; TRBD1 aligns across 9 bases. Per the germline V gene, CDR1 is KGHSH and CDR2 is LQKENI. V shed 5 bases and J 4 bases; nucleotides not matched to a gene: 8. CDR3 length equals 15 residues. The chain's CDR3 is CASSIRQGEGYGYTF. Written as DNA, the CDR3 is TGTGCCAGCTCAATCCGACAGGGGGAAGGCTATGGCTACACCTTC.

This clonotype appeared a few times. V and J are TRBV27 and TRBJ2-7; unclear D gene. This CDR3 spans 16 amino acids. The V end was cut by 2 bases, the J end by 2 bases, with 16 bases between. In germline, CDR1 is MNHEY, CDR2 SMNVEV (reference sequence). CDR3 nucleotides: TGTGCCAGCAGTTTACGACGCGGCCGGCCCCCCTACGAGCAGTACTTC. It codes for CASSLRRGRPPYEQYF.

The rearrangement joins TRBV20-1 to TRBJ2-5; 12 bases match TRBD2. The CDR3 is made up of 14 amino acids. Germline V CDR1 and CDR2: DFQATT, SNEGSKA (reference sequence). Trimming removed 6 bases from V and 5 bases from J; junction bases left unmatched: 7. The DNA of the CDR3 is TGCAGTGCGCTACGGACTAGCGGGATTGAGACCCAGTACTTC. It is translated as CSALRTSGIETQYF.

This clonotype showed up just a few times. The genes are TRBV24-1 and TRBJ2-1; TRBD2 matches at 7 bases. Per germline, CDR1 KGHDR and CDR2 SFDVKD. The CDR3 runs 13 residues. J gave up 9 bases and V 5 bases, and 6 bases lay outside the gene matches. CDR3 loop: CATSGRGSGEQFF. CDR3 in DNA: TGTGCCACCAGTGGGCGGGGGAGCGGTGAGCAGTTCTTC.

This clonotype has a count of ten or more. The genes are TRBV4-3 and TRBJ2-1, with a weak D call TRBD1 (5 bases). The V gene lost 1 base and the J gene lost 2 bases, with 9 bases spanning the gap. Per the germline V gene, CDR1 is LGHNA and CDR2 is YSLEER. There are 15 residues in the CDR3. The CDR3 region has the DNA TGCGCCAGCAGCCAAGCAGTGGGGCCCTACAATGAGCAGTTCTTC. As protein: CASSQAVGPYNEQFF.

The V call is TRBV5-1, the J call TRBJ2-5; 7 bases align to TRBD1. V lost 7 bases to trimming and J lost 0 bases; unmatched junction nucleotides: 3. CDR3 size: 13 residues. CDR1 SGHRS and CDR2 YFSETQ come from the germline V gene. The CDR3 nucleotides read TGCGCCAGCCGTGGACAGGACCAAGAGACCCAGTACTTC. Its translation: CASRGQDQETQYF.

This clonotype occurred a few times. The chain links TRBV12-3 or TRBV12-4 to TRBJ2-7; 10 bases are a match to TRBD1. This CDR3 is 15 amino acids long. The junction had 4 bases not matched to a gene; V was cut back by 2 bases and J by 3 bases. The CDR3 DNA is TGTGCCAGCAGTTTAAGACAGGGGGCCGGCTACGAGCAGTACTTC. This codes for CASSLRQGAGYEQYF.

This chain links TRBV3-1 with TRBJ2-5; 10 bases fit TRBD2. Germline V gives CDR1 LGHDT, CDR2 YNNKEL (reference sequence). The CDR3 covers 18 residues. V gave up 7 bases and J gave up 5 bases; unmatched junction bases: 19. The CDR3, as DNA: TGTGCCAGCACCCCTCCTGGGAGTTCGAGCGGGGGGGTGGAGACCCAGTACTTC. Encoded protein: CASTPPGSSSGGVETQYF.

For the CDR3, the DNA is TGCAGTGCTAGAGTTGGGGGTATGCCCATAATTTATGGCTACACCTTC. This encodes CSARVGGMPIIYGYTF. This chain joins TRBV20-1 and TRBJ1-2; D possibly corresponds to TRBD1 (5 bases). V lost 1 base and J 5 bases, leaving 20 bases between the germline ends. This CDR3 comprises 16 residues. Germline-derived CDR1 and CDR2 are DFQATT and SNEGSKA (reference sequence).

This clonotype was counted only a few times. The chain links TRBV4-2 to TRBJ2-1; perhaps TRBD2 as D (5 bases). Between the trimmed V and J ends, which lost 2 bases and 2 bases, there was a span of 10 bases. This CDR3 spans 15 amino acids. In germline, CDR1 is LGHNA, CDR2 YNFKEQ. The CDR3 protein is CASSQFTGTYNEQFF. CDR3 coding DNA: TGTGCCAGCAGCCAATTTACCGGGACCTACAATGAGCAGTTCTTC.

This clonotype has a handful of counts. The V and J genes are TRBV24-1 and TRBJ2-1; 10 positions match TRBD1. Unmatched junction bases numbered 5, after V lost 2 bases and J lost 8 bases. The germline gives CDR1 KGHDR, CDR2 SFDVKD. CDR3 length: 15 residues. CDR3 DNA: TGTGCCACCAGTGATTCCCCCGGGACAGGGGATGAGCAGTTCTTC. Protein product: CATSDSPGTGDEQFF.

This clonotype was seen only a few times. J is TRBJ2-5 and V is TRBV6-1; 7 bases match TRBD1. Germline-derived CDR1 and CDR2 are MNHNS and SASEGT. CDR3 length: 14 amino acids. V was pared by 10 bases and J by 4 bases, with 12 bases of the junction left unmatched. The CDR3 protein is CATATGSGGETQYF. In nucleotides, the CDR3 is TGTGCCACCGCGACAGGGTCGGGTGGAGAGACCCAGTACTTC.

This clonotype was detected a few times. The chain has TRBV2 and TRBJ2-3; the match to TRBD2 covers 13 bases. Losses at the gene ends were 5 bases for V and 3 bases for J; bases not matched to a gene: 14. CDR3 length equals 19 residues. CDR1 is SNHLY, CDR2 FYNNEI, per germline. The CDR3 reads CASSPLGLAGAGGTDTQYF. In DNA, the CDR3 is TGTGCCAGCAGTCCCCTAGGACTAGCGGGAGCGGGGGGTACAGATACGCAGTATTTT.

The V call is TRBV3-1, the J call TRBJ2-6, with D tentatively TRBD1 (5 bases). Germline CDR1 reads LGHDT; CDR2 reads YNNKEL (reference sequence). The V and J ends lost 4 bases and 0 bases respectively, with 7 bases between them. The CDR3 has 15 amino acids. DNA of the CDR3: TGTGCCAGCAGCCGGGGCAACTCTGGGGCCAACGTCCTGACTTTC. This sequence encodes CASSRGNSGANVLTF.

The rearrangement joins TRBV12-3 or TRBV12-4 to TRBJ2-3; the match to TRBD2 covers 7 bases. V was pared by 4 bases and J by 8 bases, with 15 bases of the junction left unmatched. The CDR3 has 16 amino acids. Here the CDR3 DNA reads TGTGCCAGCAGTTCGGGGGGTAGCGGAAGGACCTCTACGCAGTATTTT. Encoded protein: CASSSGGSGRTSTQYF.